This T cell receptor (beta chain) originates from a study of blood T cell repertoires in COVID-19. Whole-study context: Acute and convalescent COVID-19 specimens originated in the United States, Italy and Spain. Sources were T cells, B-cell-depleted T cells, or PBMCs; the material itself was cDNA or gDNA.

V lost 0 bases to trimming and J lost 4 bases, with 21 bases between them. This CDR3 spans 18 amino acids. Looked up from germline, CDR1 is LNHDA and CDR2 is SQIVND (reference sequence). As handled by the study authors: Amplifying reference gene primers gave estimates of nucleated cell counts. This table comes from immunoSEQ multiplex PCR, and its TCRdb copy is limited to in-frame clones, with some not included. That table supplies the V and J calls and clone size; D and trimming were determined from the DNA. The repertoire has around 150,000 clones, roughly 72% of them found once; the top ten carry 3% to 4.5%.

V gene TRBV19 combines with J gene TRBJ1-2; D remains unclear. This TCR was recovered from a woman of 80 years or more with acute or convalescent COVID-19. Sequencing was performed on peripheral blood. Here the CDR3 reads CASSIDLPRSGLVYGYTF. The CDR3 DNA reads as TGTGCCAGTAGTATAGATCTACCCCGGTCGGGTCTAGTCTATGGCTACACCTTC.